This passage covers 17 T cell receptor beta chains from one sample sequenced in a study of CD8+ T cells in alopecia areata. Documented treatment: oral pan-JAK inhibitor, 5-10 mg twice daily. RNA was extracted and reverse transcribed into cDNA as the sequencing template. TCRdb's table, derived via immunoSEQ multiplex PCR, lists solely in-frame clones and lacks some. This table has 150,000 to 250,000 clones, 45% to 65% appearing once. Sequenced here: CD4+ T cells sorted from blood, sampled at week 4, from a patient treated with tofacitinib. The receptors were gathered from a human donor with alopecia areata.

This clone has only one observation. The chain employs TRBV7-8 and TRBJ1-5; 11 nucleotides line up with TRBD1. J lost 7 bases, V lost 5 bases, and 7 bases had no gene match. Germline V lookup: CDR1 SGHVS, CDR2 FQNEAQ. The CDR3 is 15 amino acids. This CDR3 reads CASSLQWTGGQPQHF. The CDR3 bases are TGTGCCAGCAGCCTACAATGGACAGGGGGCCAGCCCCAGCATTTT.

This chain uses TRBV4-1 with TRBJ2-5; 9 bases map to TRBD2. CDR3 length: 16 residues. Germline-derived CDR1 and CDR2 are MGHRA and YSYEKL. Unmatched junction bases numbered 7, after V lost 0 bases and J lost 5 bases. In DNA form, the CDR3 reads TGCGCCAGCAGCCAAGACGGCGGGGGGGCGAAGGAGACCCAGTACTTC. Encoded protein: CASSQDGGGAKETQYF.

This clone was observed a single time. This chain joins TRBV9 and TRBJ2-2; TRBD2 agrees at 8 bases. Looked up from germline, CDR1 is SGDLS and CDR2 is YYNGEE. The CDR3 spans 17 residues. J lost 8 bases, V lost 0 bases, and 12 bases had no gene match. The CDR3 nucleotides read TGTGCCAGCAGCGTAGCCCCGGGAGGGCCCCTCGGTGGGGAGCTGTTTTTT. As protein: CASSVAPGGPLGGELFF.

This clone showed up many times. V is TRBV19 and J is TRBJ2-2; possibly TRBD2 for D (5 bases). Germline assignment: CDR1 LNHDA and CDR2 SQIVND (reference sequence). The V end was cut by 7 bases, the J end by 7 bases, with 16 bases between. CDR3 length: 14 residues. CDR3 bases: TGTGCCAGTACCCAAGGTCGGGGTGTCGGGGAGCTGTTTTTT. This codes for CASTQGRGVGELFF.

V and J are TRBV9 and TRBJ1-6; possibly TRBD1 for D (6 bases). The CDR3 length is 16 residues. Trimming cost V 1 base and J 8 bases, with 16 bases left between them. Germline assignment: CDR1 SGDLS and CDR2 YYNGEE. The CDR3 DNA reads TGTGCCAGCAGCGTAACGCGAGACAGGACGGATTCACCCCTCCACTTT. This encodes CASSVTRDRTDSPLHF.

CDR3 sequence (DNA): TGCGCCAGCAGCCAAGTAGATATGGGGCTGATTCTCAATCAGCCCCAGCATTTT. This encodes CASSQVDMGLILNQPQHF. The chain links TRBV4-1 to TRBJ1-5; tentative D call: TRBD1 (5 bases). The CDR3 is 18 amino acids. Trimming took off 1 base at V and 3 bases at J, with 19 bases between the two ends. Germline V lookup: CDR1 MGHRA, CDR2 YSYEKL.

The chain employs TRBV9 and TRBJ1-1; D unclear. The CDR3 is 13 residues long. The germline CDR1 and CDR2 sequences are SGDLS and YYNGEE. V lost 5 bases and J 0 bases, leaving 8 bases between the germline ends. CDR3: CASRAVLNTEAFF. The CDR3 nucleotides read TGTGCCAGCAGGGCGGTCTTGAACACTGAAGCTTTCTTT.

The gene calls are TRBV30 and TRBJ2-3, with D tentatively TRBD2 (5 bases). CDR3 length equals 14 residues. The germline CDR1 and CDR2 sequences are GTSNPN and SVGIG (reference sequence). V was pared by 5 bases and J by 2 bases, with 14 bases between. The CDR3 DNA is TGTGCCTGGGCCCCGAGGGCCCCCACAGATACGCAGTATTTT. It codes for CAWAPRAPTDTQYF.

This chain joins TRBV6-1 and TRBJ2-4, with 7 bases fitting TRBD1. Germline V gene lookup returns CDR1 MNHNS and CDR2 SASEGT. Trimming at V came to 4 bases and at J to 0 bases, leaving 15 bases not matched to a gene. This CDR3 comprises 19 residues. The CDR3 region has the DNA TGTGCCAGCAGTGTCACCGGGACAGAGCTTGATTTAGCCAAAAACATTCAGTACTTC. Amino acid sequence: CASSVTGTELDLAKNIQYF.

The V and J genes are TRBV20-1 and TRBJ2-7; tentative D call: TRBD1 (5 bases). The germline gives CDR1 DFQATT, CDR2 SNEGSKA (reference sequence). The CDR3 spans 10 residues. Trimming removed 5 bases from V and 3 bases from J, with 5 bases in between. The CDR3: CSADSYEQYF. The DNA for the CDR3 is TGCAGTGCTGACAGCTACGAGCAGTACTTC.

The chain is built from TRBV29-1 and TRBJ1-4; a weak D match, TRBD1 (5 bases). The CDR3 has 13 residues. V was pared by 0 bases and J by 13 bases, with 15 bases between. CDR1 is SQVTM, CDR2 ANQGSEA, per germline. The DNA for the CDR3 is TGCAGCGTTGAAGATGTGAGTCAGGGAAGACTGTTTTTT. Protein product: CSVEDVSQGRLFF.

The rearrangement uses TRBV11-2 and TRBJ2-1; D remains unclear. Germline V gene data show CDR1 as SGHAT and CDR2 as FQNNGV. This CDR3 region has 14 residues. The germline V and J ends were trimmed by 8 bases and 3 bases, with 14 bases remaining between them. The chain's CDR3 is CASQARVYYNEQFF. CDR3 sequence (DNA): TGTGCCAGCCAAGCAAGGGTATACTACAATGAGCAGTTCTTC.

This chain links TRBV11-2 with TRBJ1-1, with 10 bases that match TRBD1. The CDR3 is made up of 18 amino acids. Losses at the gene ends were 1 base for V and 1 base for J; bases not matched to a gene: 9. CDR1 SGHAT and CDR2 FQNNGV come from the germline V gene. Written as DNA, the CDR3 is TGTGCCAGCAGCTTAGTGAGGACAGGGGGGCGATGGAACACTGAAGCTTTCTTT. Translating it yields CASSLVRTGGRWNTEAFF.

CDR3 sequence (DNA): TGTGCCTGGAGTGTCGGCCGTGCGCTCCTGGAAGCTTTCTTT. This sequence encodes CAWSVGRALLEAFF. This rearrangement joins TRBV30 to TRBJ1-1; D gene ambiguous. The V gene lost 0 bases and the J gene lost 8 bases, with 16 bases spanning the gap. CDR3 length equals 14 residues. Germline loops: CDR1 GTSNPN, CDR2 SVGIG (reference sequence).

The genes are TRBV9 and TRBJ2-5; 8 bases agree with TRBD2. The ends lost 0 bases at V and 5 bases at J; junction bases unmatched: 9. Germline V gene sequence: CDR1 SGDLS, CDR2 YYNGEE. The CDR3 runs 16 residues. The CDR3 here is CASSVDGKAGVETQYF. The CDR3 region has the DNA TGTGCCAGCAGCGTAGATGGAAAAGCGGGGGTGGAGACCCAGTACTTC.

The rearrangement links TRBV28 to TRBJ1-2, with D uncertain. Trimming cost V 8 bases and J 1 base, with 14 bases left between them. The V gene's germline CDR1 is MDHEN and CDR2 SYDVKM. The CDR3 extends over 14 amino acids. The CDR3 DNA follows: TGTGCCAGCTACGACCTAGCGGATAACTATGGCTACACCTTC. This encodes CASYDLADNYGYTF.

The chain couples TRBV6-5 to TRBJ2-1, with a weak D call TRBD2 (6 bases). The CDR3 has 15 amino acids. V was cut by 5 bases and J by 7 bases, with 18 bases left in between. Germline CDR1 MNHEY, CDR2 SVGAGI. CDR3 nucleotides: TGTGCCAGCAGTCCCCGCAGAGAAGGGAGGAATGAGCAGTTCTTC. Translated: CASSPRREGRNEQFF.